This paragraph reports one TCR beta chain. The target antigen is unknown. The V end lost 3 bases, the J end lost 6 bases, and 8 bases lay between the germline ends. The CDR3 is 11 residues long. Germline CDR1 reads SQVTM; CDR2 reads ANQGSEA. This sample is drawn from a study of shared clonotypes between healthy human individuals. Study-level results: Memory subsets had estimated richness that was generally smaller than that of naive subsets.

The protocol was immunoSEQ multiplex PCR, while the TCRdb copy is restricted to in-frame clones and leaves out a portion. This sample has roughly 2,300,000 clones, with about nine tenths found just once. This TCR was recovered from a young man in good health. Some clones in this sample may be carry-over from other donors' samples. V usage is TRBV29-1 and J usage is TRBJ1-1, with D hard to call. What was sequenced was naive CD4+ T cells from PBMCs. The subset denotes: CD45RA+ positively selected. The DNA for the CDR3 is TGCAGCGTTGACGGTGACGCTGAAGCTTTCTTT. Protein product: CSVDGDAEAFF. The variable domain in full, with the rest retrieved from reference TRBV29-1 and TRBJ1-1, is SAVISQKPSRDICQRGTSLTIQCQVDSQVTMMFWYRQQPGQSLTLIATANQGSEATYESGFVIDKFPISRPNLTFSTLTVSNMSPEDSSIYLCSVDGDAEAFFGQGTRLTVV.